The sequence of this T cell receptor (beta chain) was determined in a study of T and B cells in COVID-19 patients. This CDR3 spans 14 amino acids. The trim removed 5 bases at V and 5 bases at J, leaving 7 bases unmatched. By share of the sample, this clonotype is medium-sized. Multiplex PCR with BIOMED2 TRB-A/B primer pools amplified TRB rearrangements. MiXCR, run by TCRdb on the multiplex PCR reads, gives a single entry per CDR3 protein. The data hold roughly 4,000 distinct CDR3 sequences, with approximately 26% observed a single time. TRB was amplified from about 260-540 ng of blood genomic DNA. Sample: blood. The chain couples TRBV12-3 or TRBV12-4 to TRBJ2-7; TRBD1 agrees at 9 bases. The clonotype originates from a human donor with active COVID-19. The donor label of this sample is uncertain. The CDR3 reads CASSLGQGRDEQYF. The CDR3 nucleotides are TGTGCCAGCAGTCTCGGACAGGGGAGGGACGAGCAGTACTTC.